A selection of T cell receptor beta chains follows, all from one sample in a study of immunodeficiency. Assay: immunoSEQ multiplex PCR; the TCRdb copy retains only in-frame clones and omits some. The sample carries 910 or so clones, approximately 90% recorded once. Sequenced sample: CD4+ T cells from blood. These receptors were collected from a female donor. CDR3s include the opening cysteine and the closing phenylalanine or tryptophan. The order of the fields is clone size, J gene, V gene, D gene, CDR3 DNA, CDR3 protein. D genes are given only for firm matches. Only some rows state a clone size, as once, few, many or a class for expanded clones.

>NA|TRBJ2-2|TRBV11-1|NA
TGTGCCAGCAGCCCCACCGGCGGGATGATCGGGGAGCTGTTTTTT
CASSPTGGMIGELFF
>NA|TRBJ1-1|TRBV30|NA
TGTGCCTGGAGTGTGGGGGGGTCCCAGGGGACTGAAGCTTTCTTT
CAWSVGGSQGTEAFF
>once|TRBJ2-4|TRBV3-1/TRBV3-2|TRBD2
TGTGCCAGCAGCCAAGGGCTAGCCTACTCGGGGGGGAACATTCAGTACTTC
CASSQGLAYSGGNIQYF
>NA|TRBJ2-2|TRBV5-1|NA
TGCGCCAGCAGCTTGGGTGCGGGGCGCACCGGGGAGCTGTTTTTT
CASSLGAGRTGELFF
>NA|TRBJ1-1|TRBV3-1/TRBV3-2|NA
TGTGCCAGCAGCCATGCCCCAGGGCGTGGTACTGAAGCTTTCTTT
CASSHAPGRGTEAFF
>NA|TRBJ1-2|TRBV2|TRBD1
TGTGCCAGCATCCAGACAGGGGGCCCTAACTATGGCTACACCTTC
CASIQTGGPNYGYTF
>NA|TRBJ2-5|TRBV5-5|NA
TGTGCCAGCAGCTTCTCTTTAACCTCTCAAGAGACCCAGTACTTC
CASSFSLTSQETQYF
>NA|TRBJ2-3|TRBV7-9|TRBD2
TGTGCCAGCAGCTTCGGGCGGGAGGGCCGCACGCAGTATTTT
CASSFGREGRTQYF
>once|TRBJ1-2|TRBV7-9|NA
TGTGCCAGCAGCTTAGAAGCGGGCCCGGGTTCTAACTATGGCTACACCTTC
CASSLEAGPGSNYGYTF
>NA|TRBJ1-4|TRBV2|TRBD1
TGTGCCAGCACCGTGGGACAGGGGATAGCTAATGAAAAACTGTTTTTT
CASTVGQGIANEKLFF
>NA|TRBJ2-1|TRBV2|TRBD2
TGTGCCAGCAGCCTACTAGCGTACAATGAGCAGTTCTTC
CASSLLAYNEQFF
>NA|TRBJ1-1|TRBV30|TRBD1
TGTGCCTGGAGTGCACAGGGGACTGAAGCTTTCTTT
CAWSAQGTEAFF
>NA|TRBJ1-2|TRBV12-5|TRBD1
TGTGCTAGTGGTCCGGACCGACAGGGGAATAATATCGACTATGGCTACACCTTC
CASGPDRQGNNIDYGYTF
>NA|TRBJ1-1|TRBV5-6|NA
TGTGCCAGCGGGAACATGAACACTGAAGCTTTCTTT
CASGNMNTEAFF
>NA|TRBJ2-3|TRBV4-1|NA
TGCGCCAGCAGCCCAAGTTTTGTAGGGGGAGGGGGCACAGATACGCAGTATTTT
CASSPSFVGGGGTDTQYF